This TCR beta chain was captured in a study of monozygotic twins with inflammatory bowel disease. Study-wide results and limits: Healthy co-twins, by inverse Simpson, had higher TCRbeta diversity than their siblings with IBD.

UMIs that had a 6-nucleotide sample barcode were put in using template switching. cDNA encoding TCRalpha and TCRbeta underwent two nested PCRs of approximately 17 and 9 cycles, each of which was followed by bead purification. TCRdb reanalyzed the 5' RACE reads, giving one entry per CDR3 protein sequence and no DNA. The sample is made up of more than 100,000 distinct CDR3 sequences, and the top ten hold roughly 1.8% of it. The CDR3 consists of 14 residues. CDR1 is LNHDA and CDR2 is SQIVND in the germline V gene (reference sequence). With respect to this clonotype: Its antigen is still unknown.

V and J are TRBV19 and TRBJ2-7; no DNA is available, so the TRBD1 call from TCRdb remains unchecked. This sequence was found in a human donor with ulcerative colitis or Crohn's disease, or a healthy co-twin of an affected twin (not recorded which). The specimen sequenced was blood. CDR3 sequence reads: CASSAGQGGYEQYF.